Included here is one TCR beta chain sequence, with context. The sample is drawn from a study of CD8+CD57+ T cells in acquired aplastic anemia. Genomic DNA, the template, was used for profiling of the TCR beta VDJ and CDR3. TCRdb reprocessed the reads with MiXCR, giving one entry per CDR3 protein. The profile covers roughly 58,000 distinct CDR3 sequences, with 50% to 70% appearing a single time and around 2.3% taken by the ten largest. The origin of this receptor is a human donor in good health, serving as a control. Input material: sorted CD4+, CD8+, or CD8+CD57+ T cells (not recorded which) from PBMCs.

The CDR3 DNA follows: TGTGCCACCAGCAGAGACCAGCACGTGGAATCTGAAGCTTTCTTT. Translation: CATSRDQHVESEAFF. The gene calls are TRBV15 and TRBJ1-1; D is unresolved. The germline V and J ends were trimmed by 0 bases and 6 bases, with 14 bases remaining between them. The CDR3 runs to 15 residues. In germline, CDR1 is LNHNV, CDR2 YYDKDF (reference sequence).